Each of the 10 T cell receptor beta chains below was sequenced from the same sample in a study of graft-versus-host responses after intestinal transplantation. Some clones are missing from TCRdb's copy, which holds only in-frame ones; the method was immunoSEQ multiplex PCR. The sample includes approximately 24,000 clones, around nine tenths of them seen just once. This sample comprised PBMCs, obtained 39 days after intestinal transplant. The receptor set was obtained from a human patient who received an intestinal transplant, so some T cells may come from the graft donor.

This clone was recorded once. This chain joins TRBV15 and TRBJ2-7; 10 bases map to TRBD2. The CDR3 contains 15 residues. Trimming removed 4 bases from V and 0 bases from J; junction bases left unmatched: 3. In germline, CDR1 is LNHNV, CDR2 YYDKDF (reference sequence). CDR3 in amino acids: CATSTEREGSYEQYF. CDR3 bases: TGTGCCACCAGCACGGAGCGGGAGGGCTCCTACGAGCAGTACTTC.

Only one count was recorded for this clone. This chain joins TRBV9 and TRBJ2-1, with 12 bases identical to TRBD1. The CDR3 is 16 amino acids. Trimming removed 2 bases from V and 6 bases from J; junction bases left unmatched: 6. Germline lookup yields CDR1 SGDLS and CDR2 YYNGEE. Here the CDR3 reads CASSVPRDRGPNEQFF. The CDR3 DNA is TGTGCCAGCAGCGTTCCACGGGACAGGGGGCCCAATGAGCAGTTCTTC. Complete variable domain (other parts from reference TRBV9 and TRBJ2-1): DSGVTQTPKHLITATGQRVTLRCSPRSGDLSVYWYQQSLDQGLQFLIQYYNGEERAKGNILERFSAQQFPDLHSELNLSSLELGDSALYFCASSVPRDRGPNEQFFGPGTRLTVL.

The chain links TRBV4-3 to TRBJ2-7; 13 bases are a match to TRBD2. The CDR3 length is 18 residues. The germline gives CDR1 LGHNA, CDR2 YSLEER. The V and J ends lost 3 bases and 0 bases, in that order; junction bases with no gene match: 8. The CDR3 region has the DNA TGCGCCAGCAGCCAGCACACGGGACTAGCGGGACTCTCCTACGAGCAGTACTTC. Encoded protein: CASSQHTGLAGLSYEQYF.

This chain joins TRBV9 and TRBJ2-7; tentative D call: TRBD2 (6 bases). The CDR3 extends over 15 amino acids. Trimming stripped 0 bases from V and 0 bases from J, with 10 bases between. Germline CDR1 and CDR2: SGDLS and YYNGEE. The CDR3: CASSVGDGSSYEQYF. The DNA of the CDR3 is TGTGCCAGCAGCGTAGGAGACGGGAGCTCCTACGAGCAGTACTTC.

The chain recombines TRBV10-3 with TRBJ1-5, with D possibly matching TRBD1 (6 bases). Germline assignment: CDR1 ENHRY and CDR2 SYGVKD. The length of the CDR3 is 17 residues. V was shortened by 3 bases and J by 2 bases, with 17 bases between the two germline ends. The CDR3 loop is CAISDPASRGGNQPQHF. The CDR3 DNA reads as TGTGCCATCAGTGACCCCGCGTCCAGGGGCGGCAATCAGCCCCAGCATTTT.

V gene TRBV11-2 combines with J gene TRBJ2-7, with 16 nucleotides matching TRBD2. With 2 bases clipped from V and 7 bases from J, the junction kept 8 bases outside the gene matches. The CDR3 consists of 17 residues. Germline loops: CDR1 SGHAT, CDR2 FQNNGV. CDR3 loop: CASSLPGLAGGSWEQYF. CDR3 nucleotide sequence: TGTGCCAGCAGCTTACCGGGACTAGCGGGAGGGTCCTGGGAGCAGTACTTC.

The CDR3: CASSFNEYYEQYF. The CDR3 region has the DNA TGTGCCAGCAGTTTTAATGAATACTACGAGCAGTACTTC. The chain carries TRBV28 and TRBJ2-7; D remains ambiguous. Germline values: CDR1 MDHEN, CDR2 SYDVKM. Trimming removed 3 bases from V and 3 bases from J, with 9 bases in between. The CDR3 runs to 13 residues.

The rearrangement joins TRBV9 to TRBJ2-6; D remains ambiguous. Germline V lookup: CDR1 SGDLS, CDR2 YYNGEE. Trimming stripped 1 base from V and 2 bases from J, with 1 base between. This CDR3 comprises 13 residues. CDR3 loop: CASSVTGANVLTF. The CDR3 region has the DNA TGTGCCAGCAGCGTAACTGGGGCCAACGTCCTGACTTTC. Filled out from reference TRBV9 and TRBJ2-6, the complete variable domain reads DSGVTQTPKHLITATGQRVTLRCSPRSGDLSVYWYQQSLDQGLQFLIQYYNGEERAKGNILERFSAQQFPDLHSELNLSSLELGDSALYFCASSVTGANVLTFGAGSRLTVL.

The chain joins TRBV30 to TRBJ1-2, with 7 bases lining up with TRBD1. J lost 6 bases, V lost 4 bases, and 2 bases had no gene match. Germline CDR1 reads GTSNPN; CDR2 reads SVGIG (reference sequence). This CDR3 comprises 11 residues. The CDR3 reads CAWTGGDGYTF. For the CDR3, the DNA is TGTGCCTGGACAGGGGGGGATGGCTACACCTTC.

A remark on this clone: This CDR3 is also generated by other DNA sequences in the sample. The CDR3 nucleotides are TGTGCCAGCAGCCTAATTGGTAGCGGGTTGAGCTCCTACGAGCAGTACTTC. This translates into CASSLIGSGLSSYEQYF. J is TRBJ2-7 and V is TRBV7-9; 7 bases fit TRBD2. J was trimmed by 0 bases and V by 5 bases; bases with no gene match: 13. The CDR3 covers 17 residues. The germline gives CDR1 SEHNR, CDR2 FQNEAQ (reference sequence).